This entry lists 15 T cell receptor beta chains sequenced from one sample in a study of blood T cell repertoires in COVID-19. Sequencing was performed with immunoSEQ multiplex PCR; in TCRdb, only in-frame clones are kept and a portion is missing. The table includes a few hundred thousand clones, over 75% detected once. Sequenced input: peripheral blood. Source of these receptors: a human donor with COVID-19, enrolled during active disease. The donor label of this sample is uncertain.

The chain combines TRBV28 with TRBJ1-6, with a weak D call TRBD1 (5 bases). Trimming cost V 6 bases and J 0 bases, with 15 bases left between them. Per the germline V gene, CDR1 is MDHEN and CDR2 is SYDVKM. The CDR3 is made up of 17 amino acids. The chain's CDR3 is CASSKFGGSSYNSPLHF. The CDR3 DNA follows: TGTGCCAGCAGCAAATTCGGGGGGAGCTCCTATAATTCACCCCTCCACTTT. The variable domain in full, with the rest retrieved from reference TRBV28 and TRBJ1-6, is DVKVTQSSRYLVKRTGEKVFLECVQDMDHENMFWYRQDPGLGLRLIYFSYDVKMKEKGDIPEGYSVSREKKERFSLILESASTNQTSMYLCASSKFGGSSYNSPLHFGNGTRLTVT.

This rearrangement joins TRBV10-3 to TRBJ1-4; D perhaps matches TRBD1 (6 bases). Between the trimmed V and J ends, which lost 4 bases and 11 bases, there was a span of 11 bases. This CDR3 has 12 amino acids. Germline assignment: CDR1 ENHRY and CDR2 SYGVKD. The chain's CDR3 is CAISGEGDKLFF. The DNA of the CDR3 is TGTGCCATCAGTGGAGAGGGGGACAAACTGTTTTTT.

This clone was detected once. This same CDR3 is encoded by further DNA sequences in the sample. The chain is built from TRBV7-3 and TRBJ2-2, with TRBD2 matching over 14 bases. CDR3 length: 16 amino acids. Germline V lookup: CDR1 SGHTA, CDR2 FQGTGA. Trimming took 5 bases from V and 4 from J; bases not matched to a gene: 3. The CDR3 loop is CASSLGLAGGTGELFF. The DNA for the CDR3 is TGTGCCAGCAGCCTCGGACTAGCGGGAGGCACCGGGGAGCTGTTTTTT.

The rearrangement uses TRBV5-6 and TRBJ2-7, with D perhaps TRBD1 (5 bases). This CDR3 has 14 residues. The V gene's germline CDR1 is SGHDT and CDR2 YYEEEE. Trimming pared 4 bases from V and 3 bases from J, leaving 14 bases between. CDR3 in amino acids: CASSRLGPDYEQYF. CDR3 in DNA: TGTGCCAGCAGCCGACTGGGGCCTGACTACGAGCAGTACTTC.

This clone was seen once. The rearrangement uses TRBV28 and TRBJ1-5; TRBD1 is a possible D gene (6 bases). Looked up from germline, CDR1 is MDHEN and CDR2 is SYDVKM. V lost 5 bases to trimming and J lost 8 bases, with 16 bases between them. The CDR3 spans 14 residues. The CDR3 spells CASSVQGFEKPQHF. The CDR3 DNA reads TGTGCCAGCAGTGTCCAGGGGTTTGAAAAGCCCCAGCATTTT.

The gene calls are TRBV5-1 and TRBJ1-5, with D possibly being TRBD1 (5 bases). Germline-derived CDR1 and CDR2 are SGHRS and YFSETQ. The V end lost 3 bases, the J end lost 0 bases, and 10 bases lay between the germline ends. The CDR3 is 15 residues long. The CDR3 loop is CASSWGDDSNQPQHF. CDR3 in DNA: TGCGCCAGCAGCTGGGGGGACGATAGCAATCAGCCCCAGCATTTT. The full variable domain, its missing parts supplied by reference TRBV5-1 and TRBJ1-5, is KAGVTQTPRYLIKTRGQQVTLSCSPISGHRSVSWYQQTPGQGLQFLFEYFSETQRNKGNFPGRFSGRQFSNSRSEMNVSTLELGDSALYLCASSWGDDSNQPQHFGDGTRLSIL.

CDR3 amino acids: CSVPGQGEGYGYTF. The CDR3 region has the DNA TGCAGCGTCCCGGGACAGGGGGAGGGCTATGGCTACACCTTC. The V call is TRBV29-1, the J call TRBJ1-2, with 11 bases identical to TRBD1. The CDR3 extends over 14 amino acids. The germline V gene encodes CDR1 SQVTM and CDR2 ANQGSEA. With V trimmed by 6 bases and J by 4 bases, 7 bases remained unmatched.

A single count supports this clone. The genes are TRBV3-1 (or the pseudogene TRBV3-2) and TRBJ1-2; D is ambiguous. CDR1 and CDR2 (germline): LGHDT, YNNKEL (reference sequence). The germline V and J ends were trimmed by 4 bases and 2 bases, with 8 bases remaining between them. The CDR3 is made up of 13 amino acids. The CDR3 bases are TGTGCCAGCAGCCCAGGAGGGAACTATGGCTACACCTTC. Protein sequence: CASSPGGNYGYTF.

V usage is TRBV7-2 and J usage is TRBJ1-1; the match to TRBD1 covers 8 bases. Per the germline V gene, CDR1 is SGHTA and CDR2 is FQGNSA. The CDR3 runs to 16 residues. With V trimmed by 5 bases and J by 0 bases, 8 bases remained unmatched. The CDR3 coding sequence is TGTGCCAGCAGCCCCGACAGGGGACGAGTGAACACTGAAGCTTTCTTT. Translating it yields CASSPDRGRVNTEAFF.

CDR3: CAINSDSELYEQYF. The CDR3 coding sequence is TGTGCCATCAACAGCGACAGCGAGTTATACGAGCAGTACTTC. The V call is TRBV10-3, the J call TRBJ2-7; D might be TRBD1 (5 bases). The CDR3 spans 14 residues. Trimming cost V 7 bases and J 4 bases, with 17 bases left between them. CDR1 and CDR2 (germline): ENHRY, SYGVKD.

CDR3 amino acids: CASSPQGMNTEAFF. Here the CDR3 DNA reads TGTGCCAGCAGCCCACAGGGGATGAACACTGAAGCTTTCTTT. The chain uses TRBV9 and TRBJ1-1; 7 positions match TRBD1. The CDR3 is 14 residues long. Germline V gene lookup returns CDR1 SGDLS and CDR2 YYNGEE. Losses at the gene ends were 4 bases for V and 0 bases for J; bases not matched to a gene: 3. The full variable domain, with the rest looked up from reference TRBV9 and TRBJ1-1, is DSGVTQTPKHLITATGQRVTLRCSPRSGDLSVYWYQQSLDQGLQFLIQYYNGEERAKGNILERFSAQQFPDLHSELNLSSLELGDSALYFCASSPQGMNTEAFFGQGTRLTVV.

The rearrangement links TRBV10-2 to TRBJ1-1; TRBD1 might be the D (6 bases). V was shortened by 6 bases and J by 1 base, with 9 bases between the two germline ends. The CDR3 covers 13 residues. Germline lookup yields CDR1 WSHSY and CDR2 SAAADI. CDR3 sequence reads: CASRQGRNTEAFF. The DNA for the CDR3 is TGCGCCAGCAGACAGGGACGGAACACTGAAGCTTTCTTT.

This clone was observed a single time. This rearrangement joins TRBV5-1 to TRBJ2-6; 7 nucleotides agree with TRBD1. Germline V gives CDR1 SGHRS, CDR2 YFSETQ. V was pared by 1 base and J by 0 bases, with 13 bases of the junction left unmatched. CDR3 length: 20 amino acids. CDR3 nucleotides: TGCGCCAGCAGCTTGCCCCAGGACAGGTCTACTGGCTCTGGGGCCAACGTCCTGACTTTC. Translation: CASSLPQDRSTGSGANVLTF.

This clone has only a few counts. The rearrangement joins TRBV4-3 to TRBJ2-1; 8 bases agree with TRBD2. CDR1 and CDR2 (germline): LGHNA, YSLEER. CDR3 length: 17 amino acids. V was clipped by 1 base and J by 10 bases; unmatched bases: 15. CDR3 in DNA: TGCGCCAGCAGCCAAGTCGGTCGGGGGACTAGGGGGGTAGAGCAGTTCTTC. Protein: CASSQVGRGTRGVEQFF.

About this clone itself: The junction does not match germline at one end; this may be a read error. The genes are TRBV30 and TRBJ2-7; TRBD1 agrees at 7 bases. This CDR3 is 13 amino acids long. Germline CDR1 and CDR2: GTSNPN and SVGIG (reference sequence). The DNA for the CDR3 is TGTGCCTGGAGTGTGTCTCTCGGGACAGTCCCGTTCTTC. Protein product: CAWSVSLGTVPFF.